What follows describes a single T cell receptor beta chain. This sample was taken from a study of T cell responses to AZD1222 COVID-19 vaccine. Germline V gives CDR1 SGDLS, CDR2 YYNGEE. This CDR3 contains 13 residues. Trimming removed 2 bases at V and 8 bases at J, with 13 bases between. Profiled with immunoSEQ multiplex PCR; TCRdb holds only in-frame clones, not every one. The sample contains about 180,000 clones, 88% of which appear only once. The V gene is TRBV9, the J gene TRBJ1-1; maybe TRBD1 (6 bases). The source material was peripheral blood, sampled 28 days after the second AZD1222 dose. The clonotype originates from an adult who received the AZD1222 COVID-19 vaccine. The DNA for the CDR3 is TGTGCCAGCAGCGTCCGAGGGACAATCGAAGCTTTCTTT. This codes for CASSVRGTIEAFF.